The present entry profiles one T cell receptor beta chain with its context. What it binds is not known. The assay was immunoSEQ multiplex PCR, and TCRdb's table has in-frame clones only and misses some. This sample has under 5,000 clones; around three quarters occur once, and the top ten carry 17%. Cyclophosphamide on days +3 and +4 followed busulfan-fludarabine conditioning and a marrow graft. Germline V gives CDR1 SGHTA, CDR2 FQGNSA. The V end was cut by 7 bases, the J end by 4 bases, with 18 bases between. This CDR3 spans 15 amino acids. The data are from a study of T cells after posttransplantation cyclophosphamide. Study findings and constraints: Skin or GI-infiltrating T cells shared few TRB sequences with blood. Recipient CMV seropositivity and CMV reactivation strongly tracked TRB clonality. Donor CD8+ memory clones often dominated recipient blood repertoires at later times.

Sequencing was performed on PBMCs, taken 362 days after allogeneic stem cell transplant with posttransplant cyclophosphamide. The TCR was taken from a male patient between 55 and 70 years old who received an allogeneic stem cell transplant from an unrelated donor, was CMV-positive, and had acute GVHD only. A subset of T cells may come from the graft donor. The chain joins TRBV7-2 to TRBJ2-3, with D perhaps TRBD1 (6 bases). The CDR3 sequence is CASTHQLGGADTQYF. The DNA of the CDR3 is TGTGCCAGCACCCACCAGCTAGGGGGAGCAGATACGCAGTATTTT.